Following are 24 T cell receptor beta chains from one sample sequenced in a study of cytomegalovirus exposure and HLA in healthy donors. The PCR made use of 60 Vbeta and 13 Jbeta primers. The method was immunoSEQ multiplex PCR; TCRdb's version includes in-frame clones alone and lacks a portion of them. Its table lists just over 200,000 clones. Sequencing used PBMCs. The receptors stem from a girl aged 2 to 9 in good health and CMV-seropositive.

A remark on this clone: Within the sample, other DNA sequences also encode this same CDR3. The V and J genes are TRBV5-4 and TRBJ1-2; D is possibly TRBD1 (6 bases). Germline-derived CDR1 and CDR2 are SGHNT and YYREEE (reference sequence). The ends were cut back, 3 bases at V and 2 bases at J, with 17 bases in the middle. The CDR3 is made up of 16 amino acids. DNA for the CDR3: TGTGCCAGCAGCTCTCAAGGACAGCCAGCCAACTATGGCTACACCTTC. Translated: CASSSQGQPANYGYTF.

The J gene is TRBJ1-5, the V gene TRBV6-5; 11 bases are shared with TRBD1. The germline CDR1 and CDR2 sequences are MNHEY and SVGAGI. The V and J ends lost 9 bases and 4 bases, in that order; junction bases with no gene match: 2. This CDR3 has 13 residues. CDR3 in amino acids: CARGQGVNQPQHF. CDR3 nucleotides: TGTGCCAGGGGACAGGGGGTTAATCAGCCCCAGCATTTT.

V usage is TRBV19 and J usage is TRBJ1-3; no clear D. The V end lost 6 bases, the J end lost 0 bases, and 12 bases lay between the germline ends. The CDR3 has 15 residues. Germline loops: CDR1 LNHDA, CDR2 SQIVND (reference sequence). CDR3 region: CASRSIGNSGNTIYF. The CDR3 DNA is TGTGCCAGTAGATCGATCGGGAACTCTGGAAACACCATATATTTT.

This chain uses TRBV30 with TRBJ1-3, with TRBD1 identical over 8 bases. The J segment lost 0 bases and the V segment lost 3 bases, leaving 10 bases of the junction unmatched. CDR1 is GTSNPN, CDR2 SVGIG, per germline (reference sequence). The CDR3 is 17 amino acids. CDR3 bases: TGTGCCTGGAGCGTTCGGGGACAGGTCCTCTCTGGAAACACCATATATTTT. This translates into CAWSVRGQVLSGNTIYF.

V and J are TRBV28 and TRBJ2-3; 8 positions agree with TRBD1. CDR3 length: 16 residues. CDR1 MDHEN and CDR2 SYDVKM come from the germline V gene. The trim removed 4 bases at V and 0 bases at J, leaving 6 bases unmatched. CDR3 protein: CASSSGGAGSTDTQYF. The DNA for the CDR3 is TGTGCCAGCAGTTCAGGGGGCGCGGGTAGCACAGATACGCAGTATTTT.

The J gene is TRBJ2-5, the V gene TRBV7-2, with D unresolved. The end of the DNA is better explained by TRBJ2-7, so the J call may be wrong. Germline lookup yields CDR1 SGHTA and CDR2 FQGNSA. The CDR3 spans 14 residues. This CDR3 reads CASSPTRMRYEQYF. The CDR3 DNA is TGTGCCAGCAGCCCGACCAGGATGCGCTACGAGCAGTACTTC.

Worth noting for this clone: This sample also contains other DNA sequences that code for the same CDR3. V gene TRBV5-5 combines with J gene TRBJ1-3; the match to TRBD1 covers 8 bases. The germline gives CDR1 SGHKS, CDR2 YYEKEE (reference sequence). J was trimmed by 2 bases and V by 4 bases; bases with no gene match: 2. CDR3 size: 14 residues. The CDR3, as DNA: TGTGCCAGCAGCCTGACAGGGGCTGGAAACACCATATATTTT. This gives the protein CASSLTGAGNTIYF.

The genes are TRBV19 and TRBJ2-2; D unresolved. Germline V gene data show CDR1 as LNHDA and CDR2 as SQIVND (reference sequence). V shed 10 bases and J shed 0 bases, with 18 bases lying between them. CDR3 length: 16 residues. The CDR3 loop is CATLKYSSANTGELFF. The CDR3 coding sequence is TGTGCCACCCTGAAGTACTCCAGCGCGAACACCGGGGAGCTGTTTTTT.

V and J are TRBV6-1 and TRBJ2-5; D possibly corresponds to TRBD1 (6 bases). This CDR3 has 16 residues. V was cut by 2 bases and J by 5 bases, with 18 bases left in between. CDR1 MNHNS and CDR2 SASEGT come from the germline V gene. The CDR3 here is CASSESVGRGLETQYF. CDR3 sequence (DNA): TGTGCCAGCAGTGAAAGCGTGGGCAGGGGTTTGGAGACCCAGTACTTC.

This sequence joins TRBV7-2 and TRBJ2-2; no reliable D call. This CDR3 has 13 residues. Per the germline V gene, CDR1 is SGHTA and CDR2 is FQGNSA. Trimming cost V 0 bases and J 4 bases, with 3 bases left between them. CDR3 DNA: TGTGCCAGCAGCTTAGCTCTCACCGGGGAGCTGTTTTTT. It codes for CASSLALTGELFF.

The J gene is TRBJ2-7, the V gene TRBV7-3; 10 nucleotides agree with TRBD2. Germline values: CDR1 SGHTA, CDR2 FQGTGA. This CDR3 spans 15 amino acids. V lost 6 bases, J lost 0 bases, and 5 bases stayed unmatched. The CDR3, as DNA: TGTGCCAGCAGTAACGGGACTAGCGCCTCCTACGAGCAGTACTTC. It codes for CASSNGTSASYEQYF.

This chain uses TRBV2 with TRBJ2-2, with 8 bases lining up with TRBD1. The V segment lost 5 bases and the J segment 8 bases; nucleotides outside the gene matches: 1. CDR3 length equals 12 residues. Germline-derived CDR1 and CDR2 are SNHLY and FYNNEI. The CDR3, as DNA: TGTGCCAGCAGTACAGGGGGAGGGGAGCTGTTTTTT. It codes for CASSTGGGELFF.

This rearrangement joins TRBV5-1 to TRBJ1-2; 10 bases align to TRBD1. The CDR3 sequence is 15 residues long. The germline gives CDR1 SGHRS, CDR2 YFSETQ. The V segment lost 4 bases and the J segment 4 bases; nucleotides outside the gene matches: 7. CDR3 sequence (DNA): TGCGCCAGCAGCCTCGACAGGGGGCCCTCCTATGGCTACACCTTC. It specifies CASSLDRGPSYGYTF.

The chain carries TRBV15 and TRBJ1-5; D is possibly TRBD1 (6 bases). The CDR3 covers 16 residues. V was trimmed by 5 bases and J by 6 bases, leaving 20 bases between them. The germline V gene encodes CDR1 LNHNV and CDR2 YYDKDF (reference sequence). CDR3 DNA: TGTGCCACCAGCGAAAGAGGACAGCTCGTCGTTCAGCCCCAGCATTTT. Its translation is CATSERGQLVVQPQHF.

The chain has TRBV10-3 and TRBJ2-7, with 11 nucleotides matching TRBD2. The V gene end was trimmed by 11 bases and the J gene end by 5 bases; junction bases not matched to a gene: 8. CDR1 and CDR2 from the germline V gene are ENHRY and SYGVKD. CDR3 size: 13 residues. The CDR3 DNA reads as TGTGCCGGCTGTGCGGGACTAGCGGACGAGCAGTACTTC. Protein sequence: CAGCAGLADEQYF.

As concerns this clone: One end of the junction is discordant with germline, which a read error may explain. The chain has TRBV27 and TRBJ1-2; TRBD1 might be the D (5 bases). The CDR3 runs 14 residues. Looked up from germline, CDR1 is MNHEY and CDR2 is SMNVEV (reference sequence). The chain's CDR3 is CASSSPPQGSGHTF. Written as DNA, the CDR3 is TGTGCCAGCAGTTCCCCCCCGCAGGGTAGTGGCCACACCTTC.

The CDR3 DNA is TGTGCCAGCAGTTTCGGAGGTTTGGGTTCTGAAGCTTTCTTT. This codes for CASSFGGLGSEAFF. The chain uses TRBV28 and TRBJ1-1; D remains unclear. Germline CDR1 reads MDHEN; CDR2 reads SYDVKM. CDR3 size: 14 residues. Trimming pared 3 bases from V and 6 bases from J, leaving 14 bases between.

The V and J genes are TRBV7-2 and TRBJ1-1; tentative D call: TRBD1 (5 bases). Germline V gene lookup returns CDR1 SGHTA and CDR2 FQGNSA. Trimming pared 6 bases from V and 2 bases from J, leaving 13 bases between. The CDR3 is 14 residues long. The CDR3 DNA sequence: TGTGCCAGCAGTTTACGACAGACAAACACTGAAGCTTTCTTT. Protein: CASSLRQTNTEAFF.

This chain joins TRBV6-5 and TRBJ2-2; TRBD2 aligns across 12 bases. Germline V gene sequence: CDR1 MNHEY, CDR2 SVGAGI. V was pared by 7 bases and J by 4 bases, with 4 bases of the junction left unmatched. This CDR3 region has 15 residues. The CDR3 spells CASTGLAGPTGELFF. The CDR3 DNA reads as TGTGCCAGCACCGGACTAGCGGGGCCCACCGGGGAGCTGTTTTTT.

The rearrangement joins TRBV5-1 to TRBJ2-3; 8 nucleotides line up with TRBD2. Germline-derived CDR1 and CDR2 are SGHRS and YFSETQ. The ends lost 3 bases at V and 2 bases at J; junction bases unmatched: 11. This CDR3 region has 17 residues. The CDR3 DNA follows: TGCGCCAGCAGCTCCATGGGGCTAGCGGGCCTCACAGATACGCAGTATTTT. As protein: CASSSMGLAGLTDTQYF.

This sequence joins TRBV5-1 and TRBJ1-4, with D possibly being TRBD1 (5 bases). Germline V CDR1 and CDR2: SGHRS, YFSETQ. V was cut by 4 bases and J by 3 bases, with 10 bases left in between. CDR3 length: 14 residues. The CDR3 loop reads CASSPDSSNEKLFF. CDR3 in DNA: TGCGCCAGCAGCCCCGACAGCTCTAATGAAAAACTGTTTTTT. Full variable domain (outside the CDR3, taken from reference TRBV5-1 and TRBJ1-4): KAGVTQTPRYLIKTRGQQVTLSCSPISGHRSVSWYQQTPGQGLQFLFEYFSETQRNKGNFPGRFSGRQFSNSRSEMNVSTLELGDSALYLCASSPDSSNEKLFFGSGTQLSVL.

The chain carries TRBV9 and TRBJ1-1; TRBD1 matches at 7 bases. V shed 0 bases, J shed 7 bases, and the junction held 18 bases outside the gene matches. The CDR3 consists of 18 residues. Per germline, CDR1 SGDLS and CDR2 YYNGEE. The CDR3 DNA reads as TGTGCCAGCAGCGTAGCCCCCTCCTCCTTTACAGGGGCCAGTGAAGCTTTCTTT. This sequence encodes CASSVAPSSFTGASEAFF.

The chain carries TRBV7-9 and TRBJ2-3; D gene uncertain. CDR3 length: 17 residues. Trimming stripped 5 bases from V and 0 bases from J, with 18 bases between. Germline V lookup: CDR1 SEHNR, CDR2 FQNEAQ (reference sequence). In DNA, the CDR3 is TGTGCCAGCAGCGCCCCCCTGTTTCAGGCAAGCACAGATACGCAGTATTTT. Amino acids: CASSAPLFQASTDTQYF.

Details on this clone: The sample has other DNA sequences that encode this CDR3 too. The chain uses TRBV28 and TRBJ2-7; TRBD2 is a possible D gene (5 bases). Germline values: CDR1 MDHEN, CDR2 SYDVKM. V was trimmed by 2 bases and J by 0 bases, leaving 8 bases between them. This CDR3 region has 14 residues. CDR3 region: CASSLAGSSYEQYF. Written as DNA, the CDR3 is TGTGCCAGCAGTTTAGCGGGTTCCTCCTACGAGCAGTACTTC.